This T cell receptor beta chain was sequenced in a study of identical twins. Template switching added a universal primer site, and cDNA bore unique molecular identifiers. TCRdb called the 5' RACE reads again in MiXCR, with one record for every CDR3 protein. The sample comprises about 220,000 distinct CDR3 sequences, less than 10% of which are singletons, and over 4.5% rests with the top ten. V was pared by 4 bases and J by 8 bases, with 10 bases of the junction left unmatched. Germline-derived CDR1 and CDR2 are SGHDN and FVKESK. The CDR3 is 15 amino acids. All of the donors were Caucasians in good health. Study-level results: For out-of-frame alpha sequences shared by twins, low generation probability was in excess.

In regard to this clonotype: Its antigen is not known.

This receptor was obtained from a woman aged 18-35 years in good health. The genes are TRBV14 and TRBJ1-4; TRBD1 matches 7 bases. The sample comprised memory (CD45RO+) T cells sorted from blood. The CDR3 region has the DNA TGTGCCAGCAGCCCGCCCGGGACAGTTCACGAAAAACTGTTTTTT. As protein: CASSPPGTVHEKLFF.